These T cell receptor beta chains were read from a single sample in a study of shared clonotypes between healthy human individuals. Libraries were prepared by immunoSEQ multiplex PCR; TCRdb keeps only in-frame clonotypes and omits some of them. The table records over a million clones, 75% to 85% of them present only once. Sequenced sample: memory CD4+ T cells from PBMCs. These receptor sequences come from a young man in good health. Some clones in this sample may be carry-over from other donors' samples. CDR3s include the opening cysteine and the closing phenylalanine or tryptophan. A D gene is named only where the DNA matches it firmly. Part of the rows lack a size; the others show once, few, many or a class for expanded clones.

-	-	TRBV5-1	TRBJ1-1	CASSLDRANTEAFF	TGCGCCAGCAGCTTGGACAGGGCTAACACTGAAGCTTTCTTT
-	-	TRBV6-5	TRBJ1-2	CASTLRVDYGYTF	TGTGCCAGCACCCTTAGGGTCGATTATGGCTACACCTTC
TRBD1	-	TRBV9	TRBJ1-3	CASSVRQGPGNTIYF	TGTGCCAGCAGCGTCCGACAGGGACCTGGAAACACCATATATTTT
-	once	TRBV19	TRBJ2-3	CASSISWDTQYF	TGTGCCAGTAGTATTTCTTGGGATACGCAGTATTTT
-	few	TRBV9	TRBJ1-1	CASSVVAGSGTEAFF	TGTGCCAGCAGCGTAGTGGCAGGTAGTGGGACTGAAGCTTTCTTT
-	once	TRBV5-3	TRBJ2-7	CARSAGRFRGEQYF	TGTGCCAGAAGCGCCGGCCGCTTTAGGGGCGAGCAGTACTTC
-	few	TRBV28	TRBJ2-1	CASDLGRANEQFF	TGTGCCAGCGATTTAGGCAGGGCCAATGAGCAGTTCTTC
TRBD2	-	TRBV30	TRBJ2-2	CAWMSWRGRDINTGELFF	TGTGCCTGGATGTCTTGGCGGGGGAGGGATATTAACACCGGGGAGCTGTTTTTT
TRBD2	-	TRBV5-1	TRBJ2-1	CASSLVVAGTYEQFF	TGCGCCAGCAGCTTGGTGGTAGCGGGAACCTATGAGCAGTTCTTC
TRBD1	-	TRBV28	TRBJ1-4	CASSDRGRGEKLFF	TGTGCCAGCAGCGACAGGGGCCGGGGTGAAAAACTGTTTTTT
TRBD1	many	TRBV6-6	TRBJ1-1	CASSLGQGDTEAFF	TGTGCCAGCAGCTTGGGACAGGGCGACACTGAAGCTTTCTTT
TRBD2	-	TRBV5-4	TRBJ2-2	CASSFGGRITGELFF	TGTGCCAGCAGCTTCGGCGGGAGAATCACCGGGGAGCTGTTTTTT
TRBD1	few	TRBV18	TRBJ2-5	CASSPGTGGEETQYF	TGTGCCAGCTCACCAGGAACAGGGGGCGAGGAGACCCAGTACTTC
-	-	TRBV10-3	TRBJ1-4	CAISAPNKEKLFF	TGTGCCATCAGCGCACCAAACAAGGAAAAACTGTTTTTT
-	many	TRBV7-9	TRBJ2-1	CASSSYLARGSNEQFF	TGTGCCAGCAGCTCTTATCTGGCGCGGGGATCCAATGAGCAGTTCTTC
TRBD1	-	TRBV2	TRBJ1-5	CASRDRVGQPQHF	TGTGCCAGCAGGGACAGGGTAGGGCAGCCCCAGCATTTT
TRBD1	once	TRBV27	TRBJ2-7	CASSSLSVGTGSHEQYF	TGTGCCAGCAGTTCCCTCAGTGTCGGGACAGGGTCCCACGAGCAGTACTTC
-	few	TRBV19	TRBJ1-3	CASSIQGGFAGNTIYF	TGTGCCAGTAGTATTCAAGGGGGGTTCGCTGGAAACACCATATATTTT
-	-	TRBV28	TRBJ2-1	CASRSLRVTYNEQFF	TGTGCCAGCAGGAGTTTACGGGTTACCTACAATGAGCAGTTCTTC
-	once	TRBV30	TRBJ1-5	CAWSQGGGQPQHF	TGTGCCTGGAGTCAAGGGGGGGGTCAGCCCCAGCATTTT
-	few	TRBV2	TRBJ1-1	CASSEEGAGTEAFF	TGTGCCAGCAGTGAAGAAGGGGCCGGCACTGAAGCTTTCTTT
TRBD1	-	TRBV5-8	TRBJ2-7	CASSSPGTGNNEQYF	TGTGCCAGCAGTTCACCCGGGACAGGGAATAACGAGCAGTACTTC
-	-	TRBV30	TRBJ2-2	CAWSVEGTGELFF	TGTGCCTGGAGTGTCGAGGGAACCGGGGAGCTGTTTTTT
-	-	TRBV11-2	TRBJ2-7	CASSLVLGQGGYEQYF	TGTGCCAGCAGCTTAGTCCTGGGGCAGGGAGGCTACGAGCAGTACTTC
TRBD1	-	TRBV18	TRBJ2-3	CASSPRQGSTDTQYF	TGTGCCAGCTCACCGAGACAGGGCAGCACAGATACGCAGTATTTT
TRBD2	-	TRBV5-1	TRBJ2-2	CASSLDGRDRGELFF	TGCGCCAGCAGCTTGGACGGGAGGGATCGCGGGGAGCTGTTTTTT
-	-	TRBV27	TRBJ1-4	CASSPMGENEKLFF	TGTGCCAGCAGCCCGATGGGGGAAAATGAAAAACTGTTTTTT
-	-	TRBV2	TRBJ2-7	CASSGQGFGEQYF	TGTGCCAGCAGTGGTCAGGGATTTGGCGAGCAGTACTTC
-	-	TRBV5-5	TRBJ2-7	CASSRTPGRAAEQYF	TGTGCCAGCAGCCGTACGCCGGGACGGGCCGCGGAGCAGTACTTC
-	-	TRBV7-8	TRBJ1-1	CASSFGKGQNTEAFF	TGTGCCAGCAGTTTCGGAAAGGGGCAGAACACTGAAGCTTTCTTT
-	few	TRBV6-6	TRBJ1-5	CASSYLGGDQPQHF	TGTGCCAGCAGTTACTTGGGGGGCGATCAGCCCCAGCATTTT
-	once	TRBV7-8	TRBJ2-2	CASNMGSGNTGELFF	TGTGCCAGCAACATGGGGAGCGGGAACACCGGGGAGCTGTTTTTT
-	-	TRBV20-1	TRBJ2-7	CSGVAYEQYF	TGCAGCGGGGTGGCCTACGAGCAGTACTTC
-	many	TRBV2	TRBJ2-1	CAGGRALWFEQFF	TGTGCTGGGGGCCGGGCCCTTTGGTTTGAGCAGTTCTTC
-	-	TRBV20-1	TRBJ2-3	CSVRSTDTQYF	TGCAGTGTCAGGAGCACAGATACGCAGTATTTT
TRBD2	-	TRBV18	TRBJ2-3	CASSPYREALSGDTQYF	TGTGCCAGCTCACCGTACCGGGAGGCCCTATCGGGGGATACGCAGTATTTT
-	-	TRBV28	TRBJ1-5	CASSFLSGRPTGGNQPQHF	TGTGCCAGCAGTTTCCTTTCAGGTCGGCCCACCGGGGGCAATCAGCCCCAGCATTTT
-	-	TRBV19	TRBJ1-2	CASVRTAQSNGYTF	TGTGCCAGTGTCAGGACAGCACAGAGTAATGGCTACACCTTC